The sequence of this TCR beta chain was determined in a study of T cells in Graves' hyperthyroidism and ophthalmopathy. Using RNA transcripts as the source, TCR beta CDR3 regions were amplified. HTBI primers drove first-round RT-PCR of the TCR CDR3. TCRdb called the multiplex PCR reads again in MiXCR, with one record for every CDR3 protein. The sample holds over 350,000 distinct CDR3 sequences, less than 20% seen once. Study-wide results and caveats: Through a model of 13 V-J features, ophthalmopathy was separated from stable hyperthyroidism.

V was cut by 6 bases and J by 8 bases, with 16 bases left in between. The CDR3 spans 13 residues. Per the germline V gene, CDR1 is SNHLY and CDR2 is FYNNEI. With respect to this clonotype: The antigen remains unidentified.

Sequenced material: blood. This rearrangement joins TRBV2 to TRBJ1-1; possible D gene TRBD1, 5 bases. The receptor was derived from a man in his late teens or twenties with Graves' ophthalmopathy. The CDR3 sequence is CASSQAGQIEAFF. CDR3 sequence (DNA): TGTGCCAGCAGCCAAGCGGGGCAGATCGAAGCTTTCTTT.